This T cell receptor beta chain originates from a study of shared clonotypes between healthy human individuals. Sequenced by immunoSEQ multiplex PCR; TCRdb stores in-frame clones only, minus some. The repertoire has millions of clones, around nine tenths of them found once; the top ten carry roughly 0.13%. Germline CDR1 is MNHEY and CDR2 is SVGAGI. Trimming took off 5 bases at V and 2 bases at J, with 10 bases between the two ends. The CDR3 sequence is 13 residues long. The V call is TRBV6-5, the J call TRBJ2-7; D remains unclear. The receptor's source is a man aged 18 to 29 in good health. The sample comprised naive CD4+ T cells sorted from blood. Regarding subset: CD45RA+ positively selected. CDR3 amino acids: CASSRSSPYEQYF. The CDR3, as DNA: TGTGCCAGCAGTAGATCGTCACCCTACGAGCAGTACTTC.